Following are 16 T cell receptor beta chains from one sample sequenced in a study of human T cells and chemical hapten exposure. Sample time point: pre-sensitization, week 0. The treatment is: therapeutic diphenylcyclopropenone sensitization with weekly scalp DPC. TCRdb fed the RACE reads into MiXCR, producing one record per CDR3 protein. The sample holds 150,000 to 200,000 distinct CDR3 sequences, about 31% seen once. The sample in question was whole blood, obtained in connection with sensitization to the hapten diphenylcyclopropenone (DPC). The origin of the receptors is a woman aged 30 to 39 with alopecia areata. Some clones in this sample may be carry-over from other donors' samples.

Only a few counts were recorded for this clonotype. The chain is built from TRBV5-1 and TRBJ1-3; possible D gene TRBD1, 5 bases. CDR3 length: 15 amino acids. V lost 4 bases, J lost 0 bases, and 11 bases lay in between. Germline V gene lookup returns CDR1 SGHRS and CDR2 YFSETQ. The CDR3 sequence is CASSGTESSGNTIYF. For the CDR3, the DNA is TGCGCCAGCAGCGGGACGGAATCCTCTGGAAACACCATATATTTT. Supplemented by reference TRBV5-1 and TRBJ1-3, the full variable domain reads KAGVTQTPRYLIKTRGQQVTLSCSPISGHRSVSWYQQTPGQGLQFLFEYFSETQRNKGNFPGRFSGRQFSNSRSEMNVSTLELGDSALYLCASSGTESSGNTIYFGEGSWLTVV.

This chain connects TRBV5-6 to TRBJ2-2, with D tentatively TRBD1 (6 bases). The ends were cut back, 0 bases at V and 4 bases at J, with 10 bases in the middle. Looked up from germline, CDR1 is SGHDT and CDR2 is YYEEEE. This CDR3 has 15 amino acids. The CDR3 region is CASSLGTAATGELFF. As DNA, the CDR3 is TGTGCCAGCAGCTTGGGGACAGCGGCCACCGGGGAGCTGTTTTTT. Supplemented by reference TRBV5-6 and TRBJ2-2, the full variable domain reads DAGVTQSPTHLIKTRGQQVTLRCSPKSGHDTVSWYQQALGQGPQFIFQYYEEEERQRGNFPDRFSGHQFPNYSSELNVNALLLGDSALYLCASSLGTAATGELFFGEGSRLTVL.

The V gene is TRBV10-2, the J gene TRBJ2-7; no firm D call. There are 16 residues in the CDR3. Trimming pared 0 bases from V and 3 bases from J, leaving 15 bases between. Germline V gene data show CDR1 as WSHSY and CDR2 as SAAADI. CDR3 protein: CASSESRQWAFYEQYF. Here the CDR3 DNA reads TGCGCCAGCAGTGAGTCCCGGCAATGGGCCTTCTACGAGCAGTACTTC.

A few counts support this clonotype. CDR3: CASSTGGPLSGANVLTF. The CDR3 DNA follows: TGTGCCAGCAGCACCGGGGGGCCTCTCTCTGGGGCCAACGTCCTGACTTTC. The rearrangement uses TRBV9 and TRBJ2-6; TRBD2 might be the D (7 bases). Deletions cut 4 bases from V and 0 bases from J, with 14 bases between. Per the germline V gene, CDR1 is SGDLS and CDR2 is YYNGEE. This CDR3 region has 17 residues.

This clonotype was seen only a few times. CDR3 in DNA: TGCGCCAGCAGCCAAGATTGGATGAGCTCTGGAAACACCATATATTTT. This gives the protein CASSQDWMSSGNTIYF. The gene calls are TRBV4-3 and TRBJ1-3, with D unresolved. With 0 bases removed from V and 0 bases from J, the gap between germline ends came to 9 bases. The germline gives CDR1 LGHNA, CDR2 YSLEER. The CDR3 is 16 residues long.

In this sample, this clonotype turned up a few times. The chain carries TRBV29-1 and TRBJ1-1; 9 bases line up with TRBD1. Trimming removed 7 bases from V and 0 bases from J; junction bases left unmatched: 9. The CDR3 totals 15 residues. Germline V gene lookup returns CDR1 SQVTM and CDR2 ANQGSEA. This chain's CDR3 is CSAGLDRGLNTEAFF. In DNA form, the CDR3 reads TGCAGCGCCGGCCTGGACAGGGGACTGAACACTGAAGCTTTCTTT.

Note on this clonotype: At one end the junction does not follow the germline gene, possibly because of a read error. V is TRBV11-3 and J is TRBJ2-1; D not certain. CDR1 is SGHNT, CDR2 YENEEA, per germline. The CDR3 loop spans 12 amino acids. The CDR3 coding sequence is TGTGCCAGCAGCTCGATCTACTATGAGCAGTTCTTC. Translating gives CASSSIYYEQFF.

V gene TRBV28 combines with J gene TRBJ1-5; D is ambiguous. From germline, CDR1 is MDHEN and CDR2 SYDVKM. With 2 bases removed from V and 6 bases from J, the gap between germline ends came to 5 bases. The CDR3 totals 12 residues. The CDR3 nucleotides are TGTGCCAGCAGTTTAAAGAGTCAGCCCCAGCATTTT. Protein: CASSLKSQPQHF. The full variable domain, in which reference TRBV28 and TRBJ1-5 provide the parts outside the CDR3, is DVKVTQSSRYLVKRTGEKVFLECVQDMDHENMFWYRQDPGLGLRLIYFSYDVKMKEKGDIPEGYSVSREKKERFSLILESASTNQTSMYLCASSLKSQPQHFGDGTRLSIL.

This clonotype was detected many times. J is TRBJ2-1 and V is TRBV29-1, with D maybe TRBD2 (7 bases). Trimming left V 6 bases short and J 6 bases short, with 9 bases between. The CDR3 has 11 amino acids. Germline V CDR1 and CDR2: SQVTM, ANQGSEA. DNA of the CDR3: TGCAGCGTAGGGGGGGGCAATGAGCAGTTCTTC. Amino acids: CSVGGGNEQFF.

The chain joins TRBV20-1 to TRBJ2-3, with D tentatively TRBD2 (5 bases). Germline V gene data show CDR1 as DFQATT and CDR2 as SNEGSKA (reference sequence). Trimming stripped 4 bases from V and 1 base from J, with 15 bases between. The CDR3 covers 15 residues. CDR3 protein: CSATRPTIGTDTQYF. The CDR3, as DNA: TGCAGTGCTACCCGACCGACTATCGGCACAGATACGCAGTATTTT.

This rearrangement joins TRBV6-2 or TRBV6-3 to TRBJ2-1, with 13 nucleotides matching TRBD2. With 7 bases clipped from V and 11 bases from J, the junction kept 5 bases outside the gene matches. The CDR3 loop spans 13 amino acids. The germline V gene has CDR1 MNHEY and CDR2 SVGEGT. This CDR3 reads CASKLAGGPKQFF. As DNA, the CDR3 is TGTGCCAGCAAACTAGCGGGAGGGCCGAAGCAGTTCTTC.

The genes are TRBV7-2 and TRBJ2-6; D might be TRBD1 or TRBD2, each matching 5 bases. With 5 bases removed from V and 2 bases from J, the gap between germline ends came to 10 bases. Per germline, CDR1 SGHTA and CDR2 FQGNSA. The CDR3 extends over 15 amino acids. This CDR3 is CASSPGAAGANVLTF. The DNA of the CDR3 is TGTGCCAGCAGCCCCGGGGCGGCTGGGGCCAACGTCCTGACTTTC. Full variable domain (outside the CDR3, taken from reference TRBV7-2 and TRBJ2-6): GAGVSQSPSNKVTEKGKDVELRCDPISGHTALYWYRQSLGQGLEFLIYFQGNSAPDKSGLPSDRFSAERTGGSVSTLTIQRTQQEDSAVYLCASSPGAAGANVLTFGAGSRLTVL.

This clonotype was seen a handful of times. The chain carries TRBV29-1 and TRBJ1-5; weak D call: TRBD1 (5 bases). Trimming removed 4 bases from V and 0 bases from J, with 13 bases in between. This CDR3 comprises 15 residues. Germline V CDR1 and CDR2: SQVTM, ANQGSEA. CDR3: CSVAEGPLSNQPQHF. The CDR3 DNA reads as TGCAGCGTTGCCGAGGGACCGCTTAGCAATCAGCCCCAGCATTTT.

This clonotype occurred many times. The chain uses TRBV28 and TRBJ2-7, with D perhaps TRBD2 (5 bases). CDR3 length: 12 residues. Per the germline V gene, CDR1 is MDHEN and CDR2 is SYDVKM. Trimming left V 8 bases short and J 8 bases short, with 16 bases between. The CDR3 loop is CASGLALGKQYF. For the CDR3, the DNA is TGTGCCAGCGGACTCGCTTTGGGGAAGCAGTACTTC. Filled out from reference TRBV28 and TRBJ2-7, the complete variable domain reads DVKVTQSSRYLVKRTGEKVFLECVQDMDHENMFWYRQDPGLGLRLIYFSYDVKMKEKGDIPEGYSVSREKKERFSLILESASTNQTSMYLCASGLALGKQYFGPGTRLTVT.

This clonotype came up a few times. The rearrangement uses TRBV20-1 and TRBJ2-5; 8 nucleotides agree with TRBD2. Per germline, CDR1 DFQATT and CDR2 SNEGSKA (reference sequence). This CDR3 spans 13 amino acids. The V gene end was trimmed by 5 bases and the J gene end by 3 bases; junction bases not matched to a gene: 5. The CDR3 DNA sequence: TGCAGTGCTGGGAGGACTAGCAAAGAGACCCAGTACTTC. This encodes CSAGRTSKETQYF.

The V and J genes are TRBV28 and TRBJ2-7, with a tentative D call TRBD2 (5 bases). CDR3 length: 14 residues. V lost 3 bases to trimming and J lost 3 bases, with 12 bases between them. CDR1 and CDR2 (germline): MDHEN, SYDVKM. This CDR3 is CASSFQRGIYEQYF. CDR3 sequence (DNA): TGTGCCAGCAGTTTTCAACGGGGTATCTACGAGCAGTACTTC.